This T cell receptor (beta chain) stems from a study of vaccination and CD4 T cells after COVID-19. Overall study context: The convalescent population consisted of six males and four females, two of whom were of Hispanic ethnicity.

Comments on this clonotype: Its antigen is currently unknown.

Treatment here: roughly 11-day PBMC culture with coronavirus spike peptide pools or control peptides (ViraFEST assay). The germline gives CDR1 SQVTM, CDR2 ANQGSEA. The CDR3 totals 13 residues. V was clipped by 4 bases and J by 1 base, with 8 bases between them. The Oncomine TCR Beta short-read assay was applied to DNA of cultured CD4+ T cells. TCRdb ran MiXCR on the PCR reads and lists one entry per CDR3 protein. This table holds 20,000 to 25,000 distinct CDR3 sequences, 50% found once. This sequence originates from a human donor who had recovered from COVID-19. The sequenced material came from CD4+ T cells from blood, cultured in vitro. The J gene is TRBJ1-5, the V gene TRBV29-1; D is perhaps TRBD1 (5 bases). The CDR3 DNA is TGCAGCGTTGTGACAGCGAGCAATCAGCCCCAGCATTTT. Translated: CSVVTASNQPQHF.